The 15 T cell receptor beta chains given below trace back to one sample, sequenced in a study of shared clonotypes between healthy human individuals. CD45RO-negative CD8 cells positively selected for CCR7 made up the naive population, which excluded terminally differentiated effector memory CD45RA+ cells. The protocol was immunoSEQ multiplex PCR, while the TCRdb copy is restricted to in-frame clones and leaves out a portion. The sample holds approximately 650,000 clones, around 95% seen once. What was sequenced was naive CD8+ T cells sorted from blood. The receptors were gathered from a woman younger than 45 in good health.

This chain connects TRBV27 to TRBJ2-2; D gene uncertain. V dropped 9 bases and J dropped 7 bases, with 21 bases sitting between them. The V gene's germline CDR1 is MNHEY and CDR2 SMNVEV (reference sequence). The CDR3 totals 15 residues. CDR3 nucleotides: TGTGCCAGTGCCCCGTGGCCGTCCAGAGACGGGGAGCTGTTTTTT. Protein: CASAPWPSRDGELFF.

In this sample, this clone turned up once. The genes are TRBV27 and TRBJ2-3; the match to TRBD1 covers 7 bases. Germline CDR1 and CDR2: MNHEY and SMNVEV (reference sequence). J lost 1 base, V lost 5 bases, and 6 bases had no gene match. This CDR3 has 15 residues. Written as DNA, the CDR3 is TGTGCCAGCAGTCAGATAACAGGGGGCACAGATACGCAGTATTTT. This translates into CASSQITGGTDTQYF.

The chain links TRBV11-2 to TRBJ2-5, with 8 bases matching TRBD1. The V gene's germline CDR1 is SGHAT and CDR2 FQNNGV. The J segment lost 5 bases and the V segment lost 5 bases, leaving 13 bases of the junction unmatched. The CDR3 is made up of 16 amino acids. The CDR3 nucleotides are TGTGCCAGCAGCCACCCGGACAGGGAGATTTTTGAGACCCAGTACTTC. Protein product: CASSHPDREIFETQYF.

This chain's CDR3 is CATGGTGDFISGNTIYF. In DNA form, the CDR3 reads TGTGCCACCGGCGGGACAGGAGACTTCATCTCTGGAAACACCATATATTTT. The gene calls are TRBV10-3 and TRBJ1-3; TRBD1 matches 8 bases. Trimming took 10 bases from V and 0 from J; bases not matched to a gene: 14. Germline V gene data show CDR1 as ENHRY and CDR2 as SYGVKD. CDR3 length: 17 residues.

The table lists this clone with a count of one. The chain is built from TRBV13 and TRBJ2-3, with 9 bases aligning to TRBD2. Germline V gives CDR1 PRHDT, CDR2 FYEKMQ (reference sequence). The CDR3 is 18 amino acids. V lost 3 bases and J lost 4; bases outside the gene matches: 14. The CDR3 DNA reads TGTGCCAGCAGCTTCCTAGCGGGAATCGGGGGTGGGGCAGATACGCAGTATTTT. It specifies CASSFLAGIGGGADTQYF.

The CDR3 region has the DNA TGCAGCGTTGTACCTTCAGGGTTTTTAAACATTCAGTACTTC. This sequence encodes CSVVPSGFLNIQYF. The genes are TRBV29-1 and TRBJ2-4, with D possibly TRBD1 on 5 matching bases. Trimming removed 4 bases from V and 6 bases from J, with 16 bases in between. The CDR3 has 14 residues. Germline loops: CDR1 SQVTM, CDR2 ANQGSEA.

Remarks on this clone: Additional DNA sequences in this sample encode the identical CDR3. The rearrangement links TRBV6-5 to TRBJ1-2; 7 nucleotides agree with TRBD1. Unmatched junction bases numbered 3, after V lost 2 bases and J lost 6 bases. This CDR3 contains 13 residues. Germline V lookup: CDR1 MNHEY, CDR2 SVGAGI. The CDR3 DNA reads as TGTGCCAGCAGTTACGAGGGGGCCGATGGCTACACCTTC. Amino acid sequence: CASSYEGADGYTF.

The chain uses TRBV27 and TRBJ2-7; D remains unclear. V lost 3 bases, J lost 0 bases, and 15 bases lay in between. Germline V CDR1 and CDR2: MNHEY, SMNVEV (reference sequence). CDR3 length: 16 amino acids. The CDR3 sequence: CASSFNVGQISYEQYF. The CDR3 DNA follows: TGTGCCAGCAGTTTTAATGTGGGTCAAATCTCCTACGAGCAGTACTTC.

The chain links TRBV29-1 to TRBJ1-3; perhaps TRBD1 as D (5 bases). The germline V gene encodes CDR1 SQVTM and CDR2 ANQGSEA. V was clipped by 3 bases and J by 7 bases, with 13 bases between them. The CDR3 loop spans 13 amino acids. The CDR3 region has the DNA TGCAGCGTTGAGTCTGGGGCCCGGAACACCATATATTTT. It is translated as CSVESGARNTIYF.

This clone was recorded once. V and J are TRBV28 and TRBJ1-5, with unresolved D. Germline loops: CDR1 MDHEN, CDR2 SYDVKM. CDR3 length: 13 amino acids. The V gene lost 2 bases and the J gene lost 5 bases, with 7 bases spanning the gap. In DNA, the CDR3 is TGTGCCAGCAGTTTAAGGGTAGATCAGCCCCAGCATTTT. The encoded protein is CASSLRVDQPQHF.

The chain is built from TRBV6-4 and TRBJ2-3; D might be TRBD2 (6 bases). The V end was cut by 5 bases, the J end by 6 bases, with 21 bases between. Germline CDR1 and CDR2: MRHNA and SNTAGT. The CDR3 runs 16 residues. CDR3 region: CASSQERAALRDTQYF. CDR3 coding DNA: TGTGCCAGCAGTCAAGAGCGGGCCGCCCTTCGGGATACGCAGTATTTT.

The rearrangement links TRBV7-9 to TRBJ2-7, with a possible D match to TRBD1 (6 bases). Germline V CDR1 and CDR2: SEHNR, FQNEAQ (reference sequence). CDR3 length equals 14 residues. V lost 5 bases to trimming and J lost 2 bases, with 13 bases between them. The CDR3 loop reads CASSLTGNPYEQYF. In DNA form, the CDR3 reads TGTGCCAGCAGCCTTACAGGGAATCCCTACGAGCAGTACTTC.

Here the CDR3 reads CASSGNSWEAFF. CDR3 nucleotide sequence: TGTGCCAGCAGTGGGAATAGTTGGGAAGCTTTCTTT. The rearrangement links TRBV6-1 to TRBJ1-1; D is uncertain. The ends were cut back, 4 bases at V and 8 bases at J, with 11 bases in the middle. The germline CDR1 and CDR2 sequences are MNHNS and SASEGT. This CDR3 is 12 amino acids long.

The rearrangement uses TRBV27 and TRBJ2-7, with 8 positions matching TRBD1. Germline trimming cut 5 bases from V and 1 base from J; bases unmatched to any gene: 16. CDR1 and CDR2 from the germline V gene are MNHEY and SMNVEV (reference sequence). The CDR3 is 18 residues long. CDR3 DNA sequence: TGTGCCAGCAGTCACCAGAGACTTCCGAGGACAGGGTCCTACGAGCAGTACTTC. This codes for CASSHQRLPRTGSYEQYF.

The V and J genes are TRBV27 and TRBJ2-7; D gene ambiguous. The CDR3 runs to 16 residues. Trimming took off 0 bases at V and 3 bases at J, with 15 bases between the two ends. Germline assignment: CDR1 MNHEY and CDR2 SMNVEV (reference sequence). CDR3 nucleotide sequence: TGTGCCAGCAGTTTATCGATGTTGGTTGGGTACTACGAGCAGTACTTC. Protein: CASSLSMLVGYYEQYF.